A single sample gave rise to the 5 T cell receptor beta chains below, sequenced in a study of blood T cells in healthy people across ages. Primers used in a second PCR of about 7 to 12 cycles were a sample-barcoded 5' primer and a J-beta primer mix. TCRdb reanalysed the 5' RACE reads using MiXCR and keeps one entry per CDR3 protein. The sample has under 2 million distinct CDR3 sequences, about 31% seen once; the top ten hold around 11%. The sequenced sample was blood. The receptors were gathered from a woman between 25 and 40 years old in good health.

The V call is TRBV20-1, the J call TRBJ2-1; 8 nucleotides align to TRBD1. The V segment lost 0 bases and the J segment 3 bases; nucleotides outside the gene matches: 4. The CDR3 totals 15 residues. Germline CDR1 is DFQATT and CDR2 is SNEGSKA (reference sequence). Here the CDR3 reads CSAREQGVSYNEQFF. CDR3 in DNA: TGCAGTGCTAGAGAACAGGGGGTGAGCTACAATGAGCAGTTCTTC.

This clonotype was counted only a few times. The junction differs from germline at one of its ends, possibly a read error. The chain employs TRBV4-1 and TRBJ2-3; possible D gene TRBD1, 6 bases. CDR3 length: 16 residues. The germline CDR1 and CDR2 sequences are MGHRA and YSYEKL. The CDR3, as DNA: TGCGCCAACAGCTTCCGGGACATAACTTCCACAGATACGCAGTATTTT. Its translation is CANSFRDITSTDTQYF.

The V gene is TRBV6-1, the J gene TRBJ2-1, with D maybe TRBD2 (7 bases). Trimming cost V 7 bases and J 0 bases, with 10 bases left between them. Germline V gene sequence: CDR1 MNHNS, CDR2 SASEGT. The CDR3 is 14 residues long. The CDR3 is CASIRGGSYNEQFF. The DNA of the CDR3 is TGTGCCAGCATAAGGGGGGGCTCCTACAATGAGCAGTTCTTC.

The table lists this clonotype with a few counts. The rearrangement uses TRBV5-1 and TRBJ2-7; TRBD2 might be the D (6 bases). CDR3 length: 14 amino acids. Germline V gene lookup returns CDR1 SGHRS and CDR2 YFSETQ. Trimming pared 3 bases from V and 1 base from J, leaving 11 bases between. The CDR3 nucleotides read TGCGCCAGCAGCTCCTGGGGGGTTTCCTACGAGCAGTACTTC. Translating gives CASSSWGVSYEQYF.

This chain joins TRBV7-8 and TRBJ2-3; 11 nucleotides align to TRBD2. CDR3 length: 19 amino acids. Looked up from germline, CDR1 is SGHVS and CDR2 is FQNEAQ. The V and J ends lost 6 bases and 1 base, in that order; junction bases with no gene match: 15. The CDR3 loop is CASSRTTSGGLLGTDTQYF. Written as DNA, the CDR3 is TGTGCCAGCAGTCGAACAACTAGCGGGGGTCTACTGGGCACAGATACGCAGTATTTT.